This T cell receptor beta chain came from a study of T cells in Graves' hyperthyroidism and ophthalmopathy. Study outcomes and limitations: Blood also held most thyroid clonotypes expanded beyond 0.001.

The CDR3 covers 12 residues. Germline V gene lookup returns CDR1 SQVTM and CDR2 ANQGSEA. The V segment lost 7 bases and the J segment 3 bases; nucleotides outside the gene matches: 2. Points on this clonotype: The antigen remains unidentified.

Researchers amplified the TCR beta CDR3 regions from RNA transcripts. The HTBI primer set drove a first-round RT-PCR of the TCR CDR3. A single record per CDR3 protein comes from TCRdb applying MiXCR to the multiplex PCR reads. The repertoire holds approximately 600,000 distinct CDR3 sequences, with under 25% as singletons. The genes are TRBV29-1 and TRBJ2-3, with TRBD1 matching over 9 bases. The sample comprised blood. The source of this sequence is a man aged 30 to 39 with Graves' ophthalmopathy. The CDR3: CSAQGATDTQYF. The CDR3 DNA reads TGCAGCGCACAGGGGGCTACAGATACGCAGTATTTT.